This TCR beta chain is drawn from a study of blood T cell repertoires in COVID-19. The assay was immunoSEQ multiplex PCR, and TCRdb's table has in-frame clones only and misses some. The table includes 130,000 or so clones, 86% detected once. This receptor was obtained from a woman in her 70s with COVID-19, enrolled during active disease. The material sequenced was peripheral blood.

The CDR3 DNA reads TGTGCCAGCAGCCGATTAGGACTAGCGGTCTACGAGCAGTACTTC. Residues: CASSRLGLAVYEQYF. The chain links TRBV3-1 (or the pseudogene TRBV3-2) to TRBJ2-7, with 10 bases aligning to TRBD2. The germline gives CDR1 LGHDT, CDR2 YNNKEL (reference sequence). This CDR3 is built from 15 residues. After removal of 4 bases from V and 3 bases from J, the junction contained 6 bases not matched to a gene.